One sample yielded the 17 T cell receptor beta chains listed below, sequenced in a study of CD8 T cells in Susac syndrome. The RNA input was about 0.5 to 1 ug, and it was reverse transcribed with random hexamers. TCRdb called the immunoSEQ multiplex PCR reads again in MiXCR, with one record for every CDR3 protein. Seen here are approximately 200,000 distinct CDR3 sequences, around 93% observed once, and the top ten hold just over 0.08%. The sample consisted of CD4+ T cells from PBMCs. All receptors come from a human donor with multiple sclerosis.

The V call is TRBV4-1, the J call TRBJ1-2; TRBD1 might be the D (5 bases). CDR3 length: 15 amino acids. The germline gives CDR1 MGHRA, CDR2 YSYEKL. V was cut by 1 base and J by 2 bases, with 11 bases left in between. CDR3 in amino acids: CASSQGSGGNYGYTF. For the CDR3, the DNA is TGCGCCAGCAGCCAAGGCTCGGGGGGAAACTATGGCTACACCTTC.

The gene calls are TRBV15 and TRBJ1-5; D may be TRBD1 (5 bases). The V and J ends lost 1 base and 5 bases respectively, with 12 bases between them. The germline CDR1 and CDR2 sequences are LNHNV and YYDKDF (reference sequence). This CDR3 has 15 residues. This CDR3 reads CATSRVRGGDQPQHF. The CDR3 nucleotides are TGTGCCACCAGCAGAGTCCGTGGGGGAGATCAGCCCCAGCATTTT.

The rearrangement links TRBV5-6 to TRBJ2-7; 9 bases fit TRBD1. Trimming at V came to 0 bases and at J to 2 bases, leaving 3 bases not matched to a gene. The CDR3 is 15 amino acids. Germline values: CDR1 SGHDT, CDR2 YYEEEE. The CDR3 loop reads CASSLDGTGPYEQYV. DNA of the CDR3: TGTGCCAGCAGCTTGGATGGGACAGGGCCCTACGAGCAGTACGTC.

The V call is TRBV12-3 or TRBV12-4, the J call TRBJ2-7; TRBD1 matches 8 bases. CDR3 length: 14 residues. The V segment lost 5 bases and the J segment 3 bases; nucleotides outside the gene matches: 6. CDR3 DNA: TGTGCCAGCAGTAAGGGGACAGGCCTCTACGAGCAGTACTTC. Amino acid sequence: CASSKGTGLYEQYF.

This clonotype was observed a single time. The chain has TRBV6-1 and TRBJ2-7; TRBD2 is a possible D gene (5 bases). Trimming cost V 4 bases and J 9 bases, with 16 bases left between them. CDR1 is MNHNS and CDR2 is SASEGT in the germline V gene. CDR3 length: 13 residues. CDR3 nucleotides: TGTGCCAGCAGTGCCGCTCTTCTGAGCGGGCAGTACTTC. As protein: CASSAALLSGQYF.

This sequence joins TRBV20-1 and TRBJ2-7; TRBD1 aligns across 8 bases. This CDR3 is 14 amino acids long. V shed 3 bases, J shed 3 bases, and the junction held 7 bases outside the gene matches. CDR1 DFQATT and CDR2 SNEGSKA come from the germline V gene (reference sequence). CDR3 in DNA: TGCAGTGCTAGCGGTCGGACAGGGCTCTACGAGCAGTACTTC. Protein: CSASGRTGLYEQYF.

The V gene is TRBV30, the J gene TRBJ1-6; D might be TRBD1 (6 bases). Trimming removed 3 bases from V and 9 bases from J, with 9 bases in between. Looked up from germline, CDR1 is GTSNPN and CDR2 is SVGIG (reference sequence). The length of the CDR3 is 12 residues. CDR3 in DNA: TGTGCCTGGAGCAACAGGGTTTCACCCCTCCACTTT. It specifies CAWSNRVSPLHF.

The J gene is TRBJ2-1, the V gene TRBV4-1; perhaps TRBD2 as D (6 bases). The V and J ends lost 1 base and 5 bases respectively, with 9 bases between them. The V gene's germline CDR1 is MGHRA and CDR2 YSYEKL. CDR3 size: 14 residues. CDR3 amino acids: CASSQGTMNNEQFF. CDR3 nucleotide sequence: TGCGCCAGCAGCCAAGGGACTATGAACAATGAGCAGTTCTTC.

The chain carries TRBV3-1 and TRBJ2-3; D not certain. The CDR3 covers 18 residues. Germline V gene data show CDR1 as LGHDT and CDR2 as YNNKEL (reference sequence). V was cut by 4 bases and J by 2 bases, with 22 bases left in between. The CDR3 DNA is TGTGCCAGCAGCCCCCCAGAAAGGCTTTACAGTTCCACAGATACGCAGTATTTT. Amino acid sequence: CASSPPERLYSSTDTQYF.

The V call is TRBV29-1, the J call TRBJ1-1; maybe TRBD1 (6 bases). This CDR3 is 13 amino acids long. Germline CDR1 and CDR2: SQVTM and ANQGSEA. V was trimmed by 6 bases and J by 4 bases, leaving 15 bases between them. CDR3 sequence: CSVLLGGATEAFF. Written as DNA, the CDR3 is TGCAGCGTCCTCCTCGGGGGGGCCACTGAAGCTTTCTTT.

This clonotype was seen a few times. This sequence joins TRBV19 and TRBJ2-7, with 8 bases lining up with TRBD1. Looked up from germline, CDR1 is LNHDA and CDR2 is SQIVND (reference sequence). J gave up 2 bases and V 5 bases, and 2 bases lay outside the gene matches. This CDR3 contains 13 residues. CDR3 sequence: CASSGQGPYEQYF. Written as DNA, the CDR3 is TGTGCCAGTAGTGGACAGGGCCCCTACGAGCAGTACTTC.

This rearrangement joins TRBV25-1 to TRBJ2-4; TRBD1 aligns across 10 bases. The CDR3 spans 15 residues. V was clipped by 4 bases and J by 4 bases; unmatched bases: 4. CDR1 MGHDK and CDR2 SYGVNS come from the germline V gene. CDR3 residues: CASSGRGQGKNIQYF. The CDR3 bases are TGTGCCAGCAGTGGGCGGGGACAGGGGAAAAACATTCAGTACTTC.

The gene calls are TRBV3-1 and TRBJ2-4; 7 bases map to TRBD1. Germline trimming cut 4 bases from V and 13 bases from J; bases unmatched to any gene: 16. The CDR3 has 15 amino acids. Germline CDR1 reads LGHDT; CDR2 reads YNNKEL (reference sequence). The CDR3 DNA is TGTGCCAGCAGCCTACATACAACGACAGGGCCCCGACAGTACTTC. This sequence encodes CASSLHTTTGPRQYF.

The chain recombines TRBV3-1 with TRBJ1-5; D possibly corresponds to TRBD1 (6 bases). The V gene lost 4 bases and the J gene lost 6 bases, with 16 bases spanning the gap. The CDR3 loop spans 15 amino acids. Germline V CDR1 and CDR2: LGHDT, YNNKEL (reference sequence). The CDR3, as DNA: TGTGCCAGCAGCCCTAGGATGGGGGCCGGTCAGCCCCAGCATTTT. Residues: CASSPRMGAGQPQHF.

V gene TRBV30 combines with J gene TRBJ1-1, with a tentative D call TRBD1 (6 bases). Germline assignment: CDR1 GTSNPN and CDR2 SVGIG (reference sequence). The length of the CDR3 is 11 residues. Trimming removed 5 bases from V and 10 bases from J, with 14 bases in between. CDR3 region: CAWGTGPRAFF. CDR3 DNA: TGTGCCTGGGGAACAGGGCCAAGAGCTTTCTTT.

This sequence joins TRBV27 and TRBJ2-1; TRBD1 is a possible D gene (6 bases). The CDR3 contains 12 residues. Germline-derived CDR1 and CDR2 are MNHEY and SMNVEV (reference sequence). V gave up 4 bases and J gave up 5 bases, with 6 bases separating them. CDR3: CASSYRDNEQFF. As DNA, the CDR3 is TGTGCCAGCAGTTACAGGGACAATGAGCAGTTCTTC.

This clonotype was seen only a few times. The CDR3 sequence: CASSLRNGETQYF. The CDR3 DNA sequence: TGTGCCAGCAGCTTGCGGAACGGAGAGACCCAGTACTTC. The rearrangement joins TRBV5-6 to TRBJ2-5; D gene uncertain. The CDR3 sequence is 13 residues long. In germline, CDR1 is SGHDT, CDR2 YYEEEE. V shed 1 base and J shed 4 bases, with 8 bases lying between them.